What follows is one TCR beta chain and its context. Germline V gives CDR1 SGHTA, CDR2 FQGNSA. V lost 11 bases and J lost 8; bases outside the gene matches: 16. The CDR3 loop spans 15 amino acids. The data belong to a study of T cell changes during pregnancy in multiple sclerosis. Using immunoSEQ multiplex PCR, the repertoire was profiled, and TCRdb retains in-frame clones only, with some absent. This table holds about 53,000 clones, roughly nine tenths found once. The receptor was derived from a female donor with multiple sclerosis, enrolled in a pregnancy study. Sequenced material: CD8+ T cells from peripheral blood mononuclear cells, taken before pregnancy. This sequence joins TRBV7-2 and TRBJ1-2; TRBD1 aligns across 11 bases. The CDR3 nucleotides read TGTGCCTATCCGAGAATGGACAGGGGGCGGCTGGGCTACACCTTC. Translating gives CAYPRMDRGRLGYTF. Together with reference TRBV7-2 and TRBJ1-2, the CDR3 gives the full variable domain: GAGVSQSPSNKVTEKGKDVELRCDPISGHTALYWYRQSLGQGLEFLIYFQGNSAPDKSGLPSDRFSAERTGGSVSTLTIQRTQQEDSAVYLCAYPRMDRGRLGYTFGSGTRLTVV.